This T cell receptor (beta chain) was recovered during a study of cytomegalovirus exposure and HLA in healthy donors (dated by TCRdb to between 2016 and 2019). Regarding the complete study: An earlier analysis of several hundred of the donors reported 276 Gb of sequence data and around 120 million unique TCR beta sequences obtained from about 200 million T cells. Approximately 300 gigabases of sequencing data and some 85 million unique TCR sequences were included in an early release covering 500 to 750 HLA-typed donors. Of the 350 to 450 genotyped donors, over 65% fell in the genetic ancestry cluster associated with self-reported Caucasian donors. The study aimed to test whether cataloging public T cell receptors could reveal signatures of past pathogen exposure. The T cell repertoires of 550 to 850 subjects were profiled by immunosequencing and related to cytomegalovirus serostatus. In addition to the first cohort of about 650 subjects, a separate validation cohort of 100 to 150 different subjects was used. The study combined high-throughput TCR immunosequencing, statistical association of individual TCRs with disease status, and machine learning to predict cytomegalovirus infection status. A later analysis re-analyzed previously published TCR beta repertoires from about 730 donors and added high-resolution HLA genotyping to study TCR occurrence patterns. Rather than drawing on any new phenotypic data, the later analysis identified candidate immune exposures from TCR beta sequences and the way those sequences occurred across donors. To decide whether each TCR beta V gene segment behaved as functional or pseudogenic, an earlier analysis of approximately 620 of the donors relied on high-throughput TCR beta sequencing. Donor age, sex, ethnicity and CMV serostatus were compiled alongside the repertoire data. Genome-wide SNP genotypes for about three fifths of the roughly 700 donors were used in a later genetic analysis, which treated that subset as a discovery cohort. Every repertoire in the discovery cohort had been generated on one and the same sequencing platform. HLA typing covered class I and class II loci at four-digit resolution. Typing coverage differed by locus: A, B, C, DRB1 and DQB1 were typed in roughly 620-640 donors, DQA1 in 522, DPA1 in some 610, and DPB1 in 472. Because of strong linkage in the cohort, a few DR-DQ haplotypes were treated as single units for association and clustering. Among about 390 genotyped donors of the cohort, an average of roughly 240,000 unique TCR beta nucleotide sequences were sequenced per donor, around 20% of them non-productive.

The library was produced with the immunoSEQ multiplex PCR assay. A mixture of 60 forward primers for TCR Vbeta segments and 13 reverse primers for TCR Jbeta segments was used in the multiplex PCR. The CDR3 region of rearranged TCR beta genes was amplified from genomic DNA with a multiplex PCR assay. On the Illumina HiSeq System, the amplified TCR beta libraries were sequenced as 87-base-pair reads. As for how the authors treated the data: A later analysis counted tens of millions of unique TCR beta chains across the 666 repertoires, and around 12 million of these chains were shared by at least two donors. To remove PCR and sequencing errors, raw reads were error-corrected and collapsed into unique sequences using a nearest-neighbor algorithm that merged closely related sequences. To assign V, D and J gene segments, CDR3 sequences were aligned to IMGT reference sequences. Each retained sequence needed at least a six-nucleotide match to both a V gene segment and a J gene segment. Rearrangements were called productive when the CDR3 lacked stop codons and stayed in frame with V and J; all others were non-productive. Following IMGT convention, CDR3 was defined as the stretch from the second conserved V-encoded cysteine up to the conserved J-encoded phenylalanine. The earlier analysis of about 500 of the donors excluded sequences that lacked an unambiguous match to a single V gene segment. In an earlier analysis of 587 of the donors, a V segment was called functional when productive rearrangements were above 56.7%, and segregating when the standard deviation between donors exceeded 5%. A statistical classification framework was developed to diagnose cytomegalovirus status using the catalog of TCR beta chain sequences. In a later analysis, V and J genes were assigned by comparing TCR nucleotide sequences against IMGT/GENE-DB human TR gene sequences. A later analysis assigned CDR3 sequences and most-parsimonious VDJ recombination scenarios with the TCRdist pipeline. A later analysis defined each TCR beta chain by its CDR3 amino acid sequence plus V-gene family, and excluded reads lacking a unique V-gene family. To address suspected cross-contamination and a sequencing artifact, a later analysis removed a few hundred highly shared, low-generation-probability nucleotide sequences. In a later analysis, a clonal expansion index for each public chain was calculated from normalized within-repertoire ranks of inferred template counts. In a later analysis, generation probabilities were computed with a VDJ recombination model fitted to out-of-frame rearrangements, and the resulting probabilities were checked against IGoR. A later analysis scored TCR-TCR, TCR-HLA and TCR-CMV co-occurrence with hypergeometric tests, applying a repertoire-size bias correction to TCR pairs. A later analysis estimated false discovery rates by permuting HLA or CMV assignments 20 times. In a later analysis, co-occurring TCRs were grouped with DBSCAN, and TCRdist sequence similarity was added when clustering was performed within HLA-allele-positive subsets. Repertoires with fewer than 30,000 or more than 120,000 public chains were left out of co-occurrence clustering, as were five repertoires with anomalous nucleotide sharing. Held by TCRdb, this immuneACCESS table contains in-frame sequences only and omits some clones. Under half of the omission traces to an unresolved V gene where checked; the cause of the rest is unknown. That table furnishes V, J and clone size, whereas the DNA furnished D and trimming. This sample has under 200,000 clones in its table, and roughly 80% of those were observed once. In total, the top ten clones hold around 7.7% of the sample.

The cohort was made up of approximately 670 healthy bone marrow donors. All cohort members were sampled while nominally healthy, although unrecorded immune exposures were likely present. The donor was CMV seropositive and was included in the group of approximately 300 seropositive cohort members. A peripheral blood sample was collected from each donor, and TCR beta sequencing was performed on peripheral blood mononuclear cells. The Qiagen DNeasy Blood Extraction Kit was used to extract genomic DNA from the blood cell samples. In the case of this clone: The specificity of this receptor is unknown. The record has no base qualities; no much larger clone is one base away.

The germline V gene provides CDR1 MNHEY and CDR2 SVGAGI. The CDR3, cysteine through phenylalanine, is 14 amino acids long. Left in the record is the CDR3 DNA by itself, 42 bases read in frame from the first base. Trimming leaves V shorter by 6 bases and J shorter by 8 bases, with the junction holding 9 bases beyond the gene matches. The paper as a whole reports these results and caveats: Because some donors lacked HLA typing at each locus, the association tests relied only on the typed subset. The sequencing pipeline was judged likely to have produced a cluster of highly shared sequence variants as a technical artifact. In this cohort, only TCR beta chains were sequenced, and detectable features were limited by the absence of alpha or paired-chain data. In a later genetic analysis, a missense DCLRE1C variant was associated with V-gene and J-gene trimming of TCR beta chains, and the association was replicated in an independent cohort. Some IMGT-functional V segments, including TRBV6-2 and TRBV6-3, could not be distinguished by the 87-base-pair reads and were therefore excluded. A further reported finding was that TCR beta sequences accurately predicted the HLA-A and HLA-B alleles for most subjects in the first cohort. A later analysis found that HLA-associated TCR beta chains were more clonally expanded and had lower generation probabilities than equally common non-associated chains. When HLA alleles, especially DR and DQ, strongly co-occurred, attributing TCR associations to individual alleles was difficult. Broadly in line with IMGT annotations, most TCR beta V segments showed up in productive rearrangements about 90% or about 30% of the time in an earlier analysis of some 590 of the donors. A later genetic analysis reported fewer N-insertions in productive TCRs among donors in an Asian-associated ancestry cluster than the roughly 720-donor mean. Correlated functional status among segregating V segments might reflect linkage disequilibrium, but an unknown experimental factor could not be ruled out. Three of the identified cytomegalovirus-associated TCR beta chains were confirmed in vitro to be specific for cytomegalovirus antigens. The classifier was reported to diagnose cytomegalovirus status with high specificity and sensitivity in both the original cohort and the validation cohort. Roughly uniform sequencing depth across donors was assumed in presence/absence analyses, although this assumption may not hold. For the cohort, immune exposure information was limited to CMV serostatus. According to the authors, the approach could potentially be generalized to other disease states and immunological phenotypes. According to a later analysis, most CMV-associated TCR beta chains appeared to be HLA-restricted, and the HLA associations seemed to be driven largely by CMV exposure. A later analysis associated roughly 17,000 TCR beta sequences with specific HLA alleles at a false discovery rate of 0.05. A later analysis found that TCR association rates varied across HLA loci, with DRB1 alleles showing the most associated TCRs and HLA-C alleles the fewest. In a later analysis, several top co-occurrence clusters were reported to appear linked to parvovirus B19, influenza, CMV and Epstein-Barr virus. The earlier analysis of approximately 590 of the donors excluded about 16 rarely observed V segments, including chromosome 9 orphons, because counts were too low. Across donors, most TCR sequences were observed very rarely, whereas some public TCRs were present in many individuals. A total of some 180 TCR beta chains were listed by the study as associated with cytomegalovirus.

Input material: PBMCs. Rearrangement joined TRBV6-5 to TRBJ1-4; the junction holds 7 bases that match TRBD1. This TCR came from a woman aged 35 to 49 in good health and CMV-seropositive. CDR3 region: CASRRTTGVEKLFF. The DNA sequence is given as TGTGCCAGCAGACGAACCACAGGGGTAGAAAAACTGTTTTTT.